One and the same sample provided the 29 T cell receptor beta chains below, sequenced in a study of shared clonotypes between healthy human individuals. Only in-frame clones appear in the TCRdb table, and some are missing; sequencing was by immunoSEQ multiplex PCR. The table shows 2 million to 2.5 million clones, with 85% to 95% occurring only once. The sample comprised naive CD4+ T cells from PBMCs. Subset indicated: CD45RA+ positively selected. The source of these receptors is a man younger than 35 in good health. Some clones in this sample may be carry-over from other donors' samples.

V gene TRBV25-1 combines with J gene TRBJ2-7; no reliable D call. Germline loops: CDR1 MGHDK, CDR2 SYGVNS. CDR3 length equals 15 residues. Deletions cut 1 base from V and 0 bases from J, with 10 bases between. CDR3 sequence (DNA): TGTGCCAGCAGTGAATGGAAAGGTTCCTCCTACGAGCAGTACTTC. Its protein product is CASSEWKGSSYEQYF.

V is TRBV10-3 and J is TRBJ2-1; the D gene is possibly TRBD2 (5 bases). The CDR3 contains 15 residues. The ends were cut back, 8 bases at V and 6 bases at J, with 20 bases in the middle. The germline V gene encodes CDR1 ENHRY and CDR2 SYGVKD. Written as DNA, the CDR3 is TGTGCCATCCGTACTGGGAGTGAGGTTGGCAATGAGCAGTTCTTC. Encoded protein: CAIRTGSEVGNEQFF.

V usage is TRBV6-6 and J usage is TRBJ1-5; D may be TRBD1 (6 bases). Germline CDR1 is MNHNY and CDR2 is SVGAGI (reference sequence). The CDR3 is 15 amino acids. The CDR3 coding sequence is TGTGGAACAGGGCAGGGTACCTATAGCAATCAGCCCCAGCATTTT. The encoded protein is CGTGQGTYSNQPQHF.

In its sample, this clone was seen a few times. The rearrangement uses TRBV28 and TRBJ1-5; D might be TRBD1 (6 bases). This CDR3 has 14 residues. The V gene lost 5 bases and the J gene lost 3 bases, with 11 bases spanning the gap. The germline V gene encodes CDR1 MDHEN and CDR2 SYDVKM. Written as DNA, the CDR3 is TGTGCCAGCAGTAAGGGGGGGAACAATCAGCCCCAGCATTTT. Its translation is CASSKGGNNQPQHF. Combining the CDR3 with reference TRBV28 and TRBJ1-5 gives the whole variable domain DVKVTQSSRYLVKRTGEKVFLECVQDMDHENMFWYRQDPGLGLRLIYFSYDVKMKEKGDIPEGYSVSREKKERFSLILESASTNQTSMYLCASSKGGNNQPQHFGDGTRLSIL.

The J gene is TRBJ2-7, the V gene TRBV18; D remains unclear. With 2 bases removed from V and 0 bases from J, the gap between germline ends came to 11 bases. Germline CDR1 is KGHSH and CDR2 is LQKENI. CDR3 length: 15 amino acids. CDR3 bases: TGTGCCAGCTCACCATCTGGTGGGCTCTCCTACGAGCAGTACTTC. It encodes CASSPSGGLSYEQYF.

V and J are TRBV6-1 and TRBJ2-7; D assignment may be TRBD1 or TRBD2 (5 bases each). CDR1 MNHNS and CDR2 SASEGT come from the germline V gene. V was cut by 4 bases and J by 5 bases, with 15 bases left in between. This CDR3 is built from 14 residues. The CDR3 spells CASSAPGPSNEQYF. As DNA, the CDR3 is TGTGCCAGCAGTGCCCCGGGACCATCTAACGAGCAGTACTTC.

V usage is TRBV5-1 and J usage is TRBJ2-3, with 15 nucleotides matching TRBD2. V was clipped by 0 bases and J by 5 bases; unmatched bases: 7. Germline V gives CDR1 SGHRS, CDR2 YFSETQ. This CDR3 comprises 18 residues. Here the CDR3 reads CASSLGGLAGGSGDTQYF. DNA for the CDR3: TGCGCCAGCAGCTTGGGGGGACTAGCGGGAGGTAGTGGAGATACGCAGTATTTT.

This clone was seen once. The chain joins TRBV28 to TRBJ2-2, with TRBD2 as a possible D gene (5 bases). The V and J ends lost 5 bases and 7 bases respectively, with 20 bases between them. This CDR3 contains 16 residues. Germline V gene sequence: CDR1 MDHEN, CDR2 SYDVKM. The CDR3 DNA reads as TGTGCCAGCAGTCCCCGGGGTACGGGTTTGGACGGGGAGCTGTTTTTT. It translates to CASSPRGTGLDGELFF.

The V gene is TRBV9, the J gene TRBJ2-3; 8 nucleotides match TRBD2. V dropped 0 bases and J dropped 0; count of bases not matched to a gene: 3. Germline V lookup: CDR1 SGDLS, CDR2 YYNGEE. The CDR3 extends over 16 amino acids. CDR3 coding DNA: TGTGCCAGCAGCGTAGTGCCGGGGGGGAGCACAGATACGCAGTATTTT. Protein sequence: CASSVVPGGSTDTQYF.

This chain joins TRBV15 and TRBJ1-5; D remains unclear. The CDR3 sequence is 16 residues long. V gave up 1 base and J gave up 0 bases, with 10 bases separating them. In germline, CDR1 is LNHNV, CDR2 YYDKDF (reference sequence). CDR3 sequence reads: CATSRVPVNSNQPQHF. The CDR3 coding sequence is TGTGCCACCAGCAGAGTCCCGGTAAATAGCAATCAGCCCCAGCATTTT.

A remark on this clone: One end of the junction varies from germline; a read error may be responsible. The gene calls are TRBV7-2 and TRBJ2-5; 11 bases agree with TRBD1. The germline V gene encodes CDR1 SGHTA and CDR2 FQGNSA. CDR3 size: 18 residues. CDR3 sequence (DNA): TGTGCCAGCAGTCCACGTGTCGGGACAGGGGGGAACAGCGGGAGCCCTAACTTC. Translation: CASSPRVGTGGNSGSPNF.

The V gene is TRBV7-6, the J gene TRBJ2-1; 11 positions match TRBD2. The V gene's germline CDR1 is SGHVS and CDR2 FNYEAQ. The CDR3 consists of 16 residues. The junction had 7 bases not matched to a gene; V was cut back by 6 bases and J by 3 bases. The CDR3: CASSSGLAAHYNEQFF. The CDR3 DNA is TGTGCCAGCAGTTCGGGACTAGCGGCCCACTACAATGAGCAGTTCTTC.

The genes are TRBV6-4 and TRBJ2-6, with unresolved D. V lost 3 bases to trimming and J lost 4 bases, with 7 bases between them. The CDR3 is 14 amino acids. The germline V gene has CDR1 MRHNA and CDR2 SNTAGT. The DNA for the CDR3 is TGTGCCAGCAGTGAAGGGCTGGGGGCCAACGTCCTGACTTTC. Translated: CASSEGLGANVLTF.

The V and J genes are TRBV2 and TRBJ1-5; D remains unclear. CDR3 length equals 13 residues. V was clipped by 5 bases and J by 4 bases, with 9 bases between them. The germline V gene has CDR1 SNHLY and CDR2 FYNNEI. The CDR3 bases are TGTGCCAGCAGTAAAACAGTGAATCAGCCCCAGCATTTT. Its translation: CASSKTVNQPQHF.

The chain joins TRBV19 to TRBJ2-3; maybe TRBD2 (7 bases). Germline-derived CDR1 and CDR2 are LNHDA and SQIVND (reference sequence). Trimming shortened V by 7 bases and J by 4 bases, and 27 bases separated the two germline ends. The CDR3 sequence is 18 residues long. Written as DNA, the CDR3 is TGTGCCAGTACTATGAGGAGGGGGGGTCCCGGTAGCGCAGATACGCAGTATTTT. It codes for CASTMRRGGPGSADTQYF.

This clone was seen just once. CDR3: CASSSGGRQPQHF. The CDR3 bases are TGTGCCAGCAGTTCAGGGGGCCGTCAGCCCCAGCATTTT. The J gene is TRBJ1-5, the V gene TRBV6-5, with TRBD1 matching 8 bases. CDR1 is MNHEY, CDR2 SVGAGI, per germline. The CDR3 extends over 13 amino acids. J was trimmed by 6 bases and V by 4 bases; bases with no gene match: 2.

This clone was observed a few times. The CDR3 reads CASSPGGDRDWSNQPQHF. In DNA, the CDR3 is TGTGCCAGCAGCCCGGGAGGGGACAGGGATTGGAGCAATCAGCCCCAGCATTTT. The chain uses TRBV7-9 and TRBJ1-5; 9 positions agree with TRBD1. Germline V gene sequence: CDR1 SEHNR, CDR2 FQNEAQ (reference sequence). Trimming at V came to 5 bases and at J to 1 base, leaving 12 bases not matched to a gene. This CDR3 spans 18 amino acids.

The V call is TRBV10-1, the J call TRBJ2-6; D unresolved. CDR1 is WNHNN, CDR2 SYGVQD, per germline (reference sequence). There are 15 residues in the CDR3. Between the trimmed V and J ends, which lost 7 bases and 3 bases, there was a span of 13 bases. CDR3 bases: TGCGCCAGCATCGAAGGGATGTGTGGGGCCAACGTCCTGACTTTC. Its translation: CASIEGMCGANVLTF.

The rearrangement uses TRBV5-1 and TRBJ1-5; D might be TRBD1 (5 bases). Germline values: CDR1 SGHRS, CDR2 YFSETQ. The CDR3 has 17 residues. Trimming took off 5 bases at V and 4 bases at J, with 22 bases between the two ends. The CDR3 DNA reads as TGCGCCAGCAGGCTGGGACCGCCTCTTCAGGTAAATCAGCCCCAGCATTTT. This sequence encodes CASRLGPPLQVNQPQHF.

CDR3: CASRLYLSVTSGANVLTF. In DNA form, the CDR3 reads TGTGCAAGTCGCTTGTACCTCTCTGTCACCTCTGGGGCCAACGTCCTGACTTTC. This chain joins TRBV12-2 and TRBJ2-6. TRBV12-2 is noted as a pseudogene. The CDR3 contains 18 residues.

V and J are TRBV5-6 and TRBJ2-2; no definite D call. The CDR3 extends over 16 amino acids. Trimming cost V 0 bases and J 1 base, with 10 bases left between them. Germline values: CDR1 SGHDT, CDR2 YYEEEE. DNA for the CDR3: TGTGCCAGCAGCTTGGGAGCACTACTGAACACCGGGGAGCTGTTTTTT. As protein: CASSLGALLNTGELFF.

The V and J genes are TRBV7-9 and TRBJ1-5; D perhaps matches TRBD1 (5 bases). The CDR3 runs to 16 residues. Deletions cut 0 bases from V and 0 bases from J, with 9 bases between. Germline CDR1 reads SEHNR; CDR2 reads FQNEAQ (reference sequence). CDR3 amino acids: CASSLAQGVSNQPQHF. The CDR3 DNA reads as TGTGCCAGCAGCTTAGCGCAAGGGGTTAGCAATCAGCCCCAGCATTTT.

V gene TRBV6-6 combines with J gene TRBJ2-7; a possible D gene is TRBD2 (5 bases). V was cut by 0 bases and J by 5 bases, with 11 bases left in between. Germline lookup yields CDR1 MNHNY and CDR2 SVGAGI (reference sequence). This CDR3 region has 14 residues. CDR3 region: CASSYSGILHEQYF. In DNA form, the CDR3 reads TGTGCCAGCAGTTACTCCGGGATCCTCCACGAGCAGTACTTC.

The chain combines TRBV29-1 with TRBJ2-1, with D possibly TRBD1 on 6 matching bases. Germline V lookup: CDR1 SQVTM, CDR2 ANQGSEA. CDR3 length: 12 amino acids. With 6 bases removed from V and 8 bases from J, the gap between germline ends came to 14 bases. This CDR3 reads CSVPRGPHEQFF. The CDR3 DNA follows: TGCAGCGTCCCCAGGGGTCCCCATGAGCAGTTCTTC.

The chain links TRBV6-1 to TRBJ2-7; 10 positions match TRBD2. Trimming cost V 0 bases and J 4 bases; bases outside gene matches: 6. Germline V gene data show CDR1 as MNHNS and CDR2 as SASEGT. This CDR3 has 16 amino acids. The CDR3, as DNA: TGTGCCAGCAGTGAAGCGCGGCTAGCGGGAGCATACGAGCAGTACTTC. Its translation: CASSEARLAGAYEQYF.

The rearrangement joins TRBV6-5 to TRBJ2-3; D might be TRBD1 (6 bases). The CDR3 extends over 15 amino acids. V lost 5 bases, J lost 4 bases, and 16 bases lay in between. Germline CDR1 is MNHEY and CDR2 is SVGAGI. The CDR3 here is CASSRQGLLADTQYF. In nucleotides, the CDR3 is TGTGCCAGCAGTCGTCAGGGGCTCCTTGCAGATACGCAGTATTTT.

The gene calls are TRBV15 and TRBJ2-7; D unresolved. The CDR3 sequence is 14 residues long. Deletions cut 5 bases from V and 7 bases from J, with 18 bases between. The germline V gene has CDR1 LNHNV and CDR2 YYDKDF (reference sequence). The DNA for the CDR3 is TGTGCCACCAGCGCAGTCGTCAGTTTTAGGGAGCAGTACTTC. Amino acid sequence: CATSAVVSFREQYF.

The genes are TRBV6-1 and TRBJ2-6; no reliable D call. The V end lost 3 bases, the J end lost 5 bases, and 5 bases lay between the germline ends. Germline V gene sequence: CDR1 MNHNS, CDR2 SASEGT. The CDR3 consists of 13 residues. This CDR3 reads CASSEIRANVLTF. The CDR3 bases are TGTGCCAGCAGTGAGATAAGGGCCAACGTCCTGACTTTC.

As DNA, the CDR3 is TGTGCCAGCAGTGAATACAGGGGGCTTGGTAATGAAAAACTGTTTTTT. Translated, it gives CASSEYRGLGNEKLFF. This chain uses TRBV2 with TRBJ1-4; TRBD1 matches at 9 bases. Germline V CDR1 and CDR2: SNHLY, FYNNEI. This CDR3 comprises 16 residues. V lost 2 bases to trimming and J lost 4 bases; unmatched junction nucleotides: 5.